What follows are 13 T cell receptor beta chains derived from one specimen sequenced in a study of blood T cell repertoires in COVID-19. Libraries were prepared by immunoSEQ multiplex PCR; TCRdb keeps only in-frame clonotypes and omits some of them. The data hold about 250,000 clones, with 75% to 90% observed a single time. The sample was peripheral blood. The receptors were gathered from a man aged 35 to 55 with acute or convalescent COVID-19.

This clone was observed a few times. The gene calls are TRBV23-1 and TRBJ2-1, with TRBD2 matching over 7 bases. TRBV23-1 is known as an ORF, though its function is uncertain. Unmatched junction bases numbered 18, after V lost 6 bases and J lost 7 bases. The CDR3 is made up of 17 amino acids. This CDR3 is CASSPQAGGRAGNEQFF. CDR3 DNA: TGCGCCAGCAGCCCTCAAGCTGGGGGGAGGGCCGGGAATGAGCAGTTCTTC.

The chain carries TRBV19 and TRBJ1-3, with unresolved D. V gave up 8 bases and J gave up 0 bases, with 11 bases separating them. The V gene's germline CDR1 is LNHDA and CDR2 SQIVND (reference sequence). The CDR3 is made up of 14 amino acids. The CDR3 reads CASGHLLSGNTIYF. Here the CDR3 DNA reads TGTGCCAGTGGGCATCTCCTCTCTGGAAACACCATATATTTT.

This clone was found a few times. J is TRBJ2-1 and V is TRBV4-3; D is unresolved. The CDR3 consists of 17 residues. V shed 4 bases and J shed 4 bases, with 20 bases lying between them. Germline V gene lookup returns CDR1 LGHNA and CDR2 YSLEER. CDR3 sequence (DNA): TGCGCCAGCAGCCCCACTGAAGTCACGCGTTCATACAATGAGCAGTTCTTC. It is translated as CASSPTEVTRSYNEQFF.

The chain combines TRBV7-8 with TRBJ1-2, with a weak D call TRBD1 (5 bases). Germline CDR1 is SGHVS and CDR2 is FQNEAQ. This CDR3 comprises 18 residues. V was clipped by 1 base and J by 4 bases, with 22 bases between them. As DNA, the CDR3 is TGTGCCAGCAGCTTAGGGATCGAGTCTGGGGGACTTGTCTATGGCTACACCTTC. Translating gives CASSLGIESGGLVYGYTF.

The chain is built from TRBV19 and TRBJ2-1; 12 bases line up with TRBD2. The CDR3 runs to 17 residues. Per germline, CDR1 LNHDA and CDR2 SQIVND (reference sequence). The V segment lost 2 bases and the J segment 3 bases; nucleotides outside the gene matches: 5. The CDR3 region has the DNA TGTGCCAGTAGTATATCGACTAGCGGGAGTATCTACAATGAGCAGTTCTTC. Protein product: CASSISTSGSIYNEQFF.

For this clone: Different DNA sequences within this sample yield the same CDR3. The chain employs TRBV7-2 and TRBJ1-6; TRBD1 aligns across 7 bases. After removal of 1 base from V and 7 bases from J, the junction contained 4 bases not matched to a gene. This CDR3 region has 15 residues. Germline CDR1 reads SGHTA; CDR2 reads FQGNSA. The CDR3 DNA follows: TGTGCCAGCAGCTTAGTGGCAGGGGGAAATTCACCCCTCCACTTT. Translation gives CASSLVAGGNSPLHF.

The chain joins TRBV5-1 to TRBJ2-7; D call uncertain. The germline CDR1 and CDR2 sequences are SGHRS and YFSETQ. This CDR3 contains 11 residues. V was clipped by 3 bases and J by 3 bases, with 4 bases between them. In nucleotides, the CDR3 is TGCGCCAGCAGCTCAGGCTACGAGCAGTACTTC. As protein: CASSSGYEQYF.

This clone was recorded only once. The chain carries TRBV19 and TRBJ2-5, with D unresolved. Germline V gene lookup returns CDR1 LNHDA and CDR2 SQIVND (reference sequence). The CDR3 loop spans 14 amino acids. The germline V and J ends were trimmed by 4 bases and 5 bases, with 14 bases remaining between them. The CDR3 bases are TGTGCCAGTAGTACCACAGATATCGTGGAGACCCAGTACTTC. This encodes CASSTTDIVETQYF.

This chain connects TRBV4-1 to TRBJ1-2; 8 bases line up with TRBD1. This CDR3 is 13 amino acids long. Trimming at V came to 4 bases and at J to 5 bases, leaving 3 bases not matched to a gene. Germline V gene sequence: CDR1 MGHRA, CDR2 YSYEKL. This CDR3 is CASSRQGSYGYTF. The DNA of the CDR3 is TGCGCCAGCAGCCGACAGGGGTCTTATGGCTACACCTTC.

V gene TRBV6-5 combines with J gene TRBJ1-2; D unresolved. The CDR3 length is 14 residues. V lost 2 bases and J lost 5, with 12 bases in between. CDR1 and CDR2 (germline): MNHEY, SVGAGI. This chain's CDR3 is CASSYPIGRYGYTF. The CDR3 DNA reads TGTGCCAGCAGTTACCCTATCGGCAGGTATGGCTACACCTTC.

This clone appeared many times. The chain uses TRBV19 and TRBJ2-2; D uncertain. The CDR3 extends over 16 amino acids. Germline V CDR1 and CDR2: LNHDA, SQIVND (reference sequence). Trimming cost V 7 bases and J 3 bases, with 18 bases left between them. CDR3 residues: CASNLLWSRDTGELFF. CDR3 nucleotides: TGTGCCAGTAATCTACTTTGGTCCCGAGACACCGGGGAGCTGTTTTTT.

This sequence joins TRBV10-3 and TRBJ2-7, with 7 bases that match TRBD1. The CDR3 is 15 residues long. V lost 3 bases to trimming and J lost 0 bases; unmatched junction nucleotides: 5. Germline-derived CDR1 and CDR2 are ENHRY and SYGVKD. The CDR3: CAISETGQSSYEQYF. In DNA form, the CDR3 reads TGTGCCATCAGTGAAACGGGACAGTCCTCCTACGAGCAGTACTTC.

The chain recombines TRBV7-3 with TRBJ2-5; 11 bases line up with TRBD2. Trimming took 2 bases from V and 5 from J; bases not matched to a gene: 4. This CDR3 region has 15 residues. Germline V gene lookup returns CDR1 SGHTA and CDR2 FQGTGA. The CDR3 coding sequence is TGTGCCAGCAGCTTACTCGGGACTAGCGGCGAGACCCAGTACTTC. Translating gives CASSLLGTSGETQYF.